This TCR beta chain originates from a study of T-cell reconstitution after alpha-beta-depleted transplantation in children. The CDR3 totals 16 residues. Per the germline V gene, CDR1 is KGHSH and CDR2 is LQKENI. With 3 bases clipped from V and 0 bases from J, the junction kept 8 bases outside the gene matches. This clonotype was recorded a few times. Its antigen is currently unknown. Unique molecular identifiers featured in how the TCRbeta library was prepared. In TCRdb, the PCR reads were re-called with MiXCR into one record per CDR3 protein. The top ten hold around 45% of the sample, which has fewer than 250,000 distinct CDR3 sequences, 17% seen once. Whole-study results and caveats: Fresh T-cell production supplied most of the T-cell counts and diversity seen one year after transplant. The high TCRbeta diversity at day 60 in some patients came from surviving recipient T cells and thymic progenitors. The origin of alpha-beta T cells about two months after transplant was reportedly several hundred expanded graft clones.

The specimen was PBMCs, mostly from graft donor cells, collected 360 days after TCRalphabeta/CD19-depleted stem cell transplant. The TCR comes from a male patient aged 2-10 years who had a stem cell transplant for acute lymphoblastic leukemia, so the T cells may come from the graft donor. This sequence joins TRBV18 and TRBJ2-7, with 7 bases lining up with TRBD2. The CDR3 reads CASSPFGAGSSYEQYF. The CDR3, as DNA: TGTGCCAGCTCACCCTTCGGAGCGGGGAGCTCCTACGAGCAGTACTTC.